This entry features one T cell receptor (beta chain) sequence. With a much larger clone just one base away, this may be a read error. This entry belongs to a study of tumor-infiltrating lymphocytes in primary liver carcinoma. The 20-30 mg bulk tissue piece was not sorted before simultaneous RNA and DNA extraction. Donors underwent surgery for histopathologically diagnosed primary liver carcinoma. This CDR3 is built from 14 residues. Germline CDR1 reads SGHRS; CDR2 reads YFSETQ. With a constant-region primer, TCR beta cDNA was made from around 530 ng of total RNA. Three-round nested multiplex PCR performed with slightly modified ARM-PCR produced the TCR beta libraries. With TRBV1-TRBV30 forward primers and a C-beta reverse primer, the first two PCR rounds were run for approximately 10 cycles each. TCRdb reprocessed the multiplex PCR reads via MiXCR and lists one record per CDR3 protein. The repertoire holds about 200,000 distinct CDR3 sequences, with around four fifths as singletons.

The specimen sequenced was tumor tissue from primary liver carcinoma. The rearrangement joins TRBV5-1 to TRBJ1-2; TRBD1 aligns across 8 bases. The receptor was derived from a man between 40 and 49 years old with primary liver carcinoma and hepatitis B virus infection. The CDR3 nucleotides read TGCGCCAGCAGCTTCGAGACAGGGGCCCATGGCTACGCCTTC. This gives the protein CASSFETGAHGYAF.